Listed here are 20 T cell receptor beta chains from one sample, sequenced in a study of blood T cells in healthy people across ages. PCR was performed a second time for about 7 to 11 cycles using a sample-barcoded 5' primer and a J-beta primer mix. TCRdb passed the 5' RACE reads through MiXCR, listing each CDR3 protein once. The data contain about 780,000 distinct CDR3 sequences, 35% to 60% of them seen just once; the ten biggest clones take up less than 20%. Sequencing used blood. The source of these receptors is a man older than 75 in good health.

This clonotype was picked up a small number of times. The chain uses TRBV7-2 and TRBJ2-7; no firm D call. CDR1 and CDR2 (germline): SGHTA, FQGNSA. The CDR3 sequence is 14 residues long. V was shortened by 3 bases and J by 4 bases, with 13 bases between the two germline ends. CDR3 nucleotide sequence: TGTGCCAGCAGCTTCTGGTCCCCGGGTTACGAGCAGTACTTC. It codes for CASSFWSPGYEQYF.

The chain joins TRBV9 to TRBJ2-5; 11 bases fit TRBD2. CDR1 and CDR2 from the germline V gene are SGDLS and YYNGEE. CDR3 length: 15 amino acids. V lost 3 bases, J lost 2 bases, and 3 bases stayed unmatched. DNA of the CDR3: TGTGCCAGCAGCGGCGGGACTAGCGGACAAGAGACCCAGTACTTC. Its protein product is CASSGGTSGQETQYF. Looking up the rest from reference TRBV9 and TRBJ2-5 gives the full variable domain: DSGVTQTPKHLITATGQRVTLRCSPRSGDLSVYWYQQSLDQGLQFLIQYYNGEERAKGNILERFSAQQFPDLHSELNLSSLELGDSALYFCASSGGTSGQETQYFGPGTRLLVL.

This clonotype was detected only once. This chain uses TRBV12-3 or TRBV12-4 with TRBJ1-1; no clear D gene. V shed 2 bases and J shed 5 bases, with 12 bases lying between them. The CDR3 sequence is 14 residues long. Here the CDR3 DNA reads TGTGCCAGCAGTTTATTGGAGGTAGGGACTGAAGCTTTCTTT. Its protein product is CASSLLEVGTEAFF.

This clonotype was seen a few times. The chain recombines TRBV28 with TRBJ1-5; D remains unclear. The CDR3 has 13 amino acids. V lost 3 bases to trimming and J lost 4 bases, with 7 bases between them. In germline, CDR1 is MDHEN, CDR2 SYDVKM. The DNA of the CDR3 is TGTGCCAGCAGTTTGATCAGAAATCAGCCCCAGCATTTT. Its protein product is CASSLIRNQPQHF.

V gene TRBV29-1 combines with J gene TRBJ2-7; weak D call: TRBD2 (6 bases). CDR1 and CDR2 from the germline V gene are SQVTM and ANQGSEA. Trimming left V 7 bases short and J 1 base short, with 17 bases between. There are 14 residues in the CDR3. The CDR3: CSASGGRGSYEQYF. As DNA, the CDR3 is TGCAGCGCATCTGGAGGACGGGGGTCCTACGAGCAGTACTTC.

CDR3 protein: CASRADGYYNEQFF. The CDR3 DNA sequence: TGTGCCAGCAGAGCAGACGGATACTACAATGAGCAGTTCTTC. The chain joins TRBV25-1 to TRBJ2-1; D uncertain. V shed 6 bases and J shed 3 bases, with 12 bases lying between them. The length of the CDR3 is 14 residues. Germline V gene sequence: CDR1 MGHDK, CDR2 SYGVNS.

V gene TRBV20-1 combines with J gene TRBJ1-4; D is unclear. Germline assignment: CDR1 DFQATT and CDR2 SNEGSKA (reference sequence). The CDR3 runs 13 residues. V lost 5 bases to trimming and J lost 6 bases, with 13 bases between them. CDR3 in amino acids: CSAPRTVDEKLFF. The CDR3 DNA follows: TGCAGTGCTCCACGGACCGTGGATGAAAAACTGTTTTTT.

The chain links TRBV4-1 to TRBJ1-2; tentative D call: TRBD1 (6 bases). CDR3 length equals 15 residues. Germline lookup yields CDR1 MGHRA and CDR2 YSYEKL. V gave up 0 bases and J gave up 3 bases, with 11 bases separating them. The CDR3 loop is CASSQDTDRYYGYTF. The DNA for the CDR3 is TGCGCCAGCAGCCAAGATACGGACAGATACTATGGCTACACCTTC.

This chain joins TRBV5-5 and TRBJ2-7; 7 bases fit TRBD1. The CDR3 runs 14 residues. V lost 4 bases to trimming and J lost 10 bases; unmatched junction nucleotides: 14. Germline CDR1 is SGHKS and CDR2 is YYEKEE (reference sequence). The chain's CDR3 is CASSPAPGGQAQYF. The CDR3 DNA reads as TGTGCCAGCAGCCCTGCCCCAGGCGGACAGGCCCAGTACTTC.

The chain employs TRBV29-1 and TRBJ2-1, with TRBD1 as a possible D gene (6 bases). The germline gives CDR1 SQVTM, CDR2 ANQGSEA. Trimming stripped 6 bases from V and 10 bases from J, with 10 bases between. This CDR3 contains 10 residues. The CDR3 DNA follows: TGCAGCGTCGGGACACAAGAGCAGTTCTTC. Translating it yields CSVGTQEQFF.

The CDR3 spells CASTIPGGGDTGELFF. In nucleotides, the CDR3 is TGTGCCAGCACCATACCAGGGGGCGGGGACACCGGGGAGCTGTTTTTT. The chain carries TRBV7-9 and TRBJ2-2, with 8 bases that match TRBD1. The CDR3 loop spans 16 amino acids. V lost 7 bases to trimming and J lost 3 bases; unmatched junction nucleotides: 10. Germline V CDR1 and CDR2: SEHNR, FQNEAQ (reference sequence).

This chain uses TRBV29-1 with TRBJ2-4; 8 bases line up with TRBD2. The J call is uncertain, as TRBJ2-7 better fits the DNA end. Germline-derived CDR1 and CDR2 are SQVTM and ANQGSEA. The CDR3 contains 13 residues. CDR3 nucleotide sequence: TGCAGCGTAGGCCGCGGGGGGCAGTACGAGCAGTACTTC. It encodes CSVGRGGQYEQYF.

V gene TRBV27 combines with J gene TRBJ1-6; D unclear. This CDR3 is 13 amino acids long. Germline CDR1 reads MNHEY; CDR2 reads SMNVEV (reference sequence). V lost 7 bases, J lost 10 bases, and 14 bases lay in between. This chain's CDR3 is CASKFGLASPLHF. CDR3 bases: TGTGCCAGCAAGTTCGGGCTTGCGTCACCCCTCCACTTT.

The chain links TRBV15 to TRBJ2-5; 7 nucleotides align to TRBD1. Germline V gene sequence: CDR1 LNHNV, CDR2 YYDKDF (reference sequence). The CDR3 contains 14 residues. The trim removed 6 bases at V and 5 bases at J, leaving 9 bases unmatched. This CDR3 is CATRGTVRRETQYF. In nucleotides, the CDR3 is TGTGCCACCAGGGGGACAGTCCGTAGGGAGACCCAGTACTTC.

J is TRBJ2-1 and V is TRBV28, with 10 bases fitting TRBD2. Germline V gives CDR1 MDHEN, CDR2 SYDVKM. This CDR3 region has 16 residues. V was clipped by 11 bases and J by 7 bases; unmatched bases: 17. Here the CDR3 DNA reads TGTGCCGGCGGACTAGCGGAGAGAGATATGAGGAATGAGCAGTTCTTC. Translating it yields CAGGLAERDMRNEQFF.

This sequence joins TRBV12-3 or TRBV12-4 and TRBJ2-7; a possible D gene is TRBD1 (6 bases). Trimming stripped 3 bases from V and 2 bases from J, with 14 bases between. This CDR3 spans 15 amino acids. CDR3 region: CASSLTRDNAYEQYF. The CDR3 DNA reads TGTGCCAGCAGTTTGACACGGGACAACGCCTACGAGCAGTACTTC.

The gene calls are TRBV29-1 and TRBJ2-1; D perhaps matches TRBD2 (6 bases). In germline, CDR1 is SQVTM, CDR2 ANQGSEA. The ends were cut back, 7 bases at V and 5 bases at J, with 6 bases in the middle. The CDR3 runs to 10 residues. CDR3 in amino acids: CSGGDNEQFF. For the CDR3, the DNA is TGCAGCGGGGGGGACAATGAGCAGTTCTTC.

This clonotype was counted a few times. The chain couples TRBV7-2 to TRBJ2-7; D is possibly TRBD2 (5 bases). This CDR3 is built from 11 residues. Germline CDR1 SGHTA, CDR2 FQGNSA. V was shortened by 5 bases and J by 5 bases, with 7 bases between the two germline ends. The CDR3 nucleotides read TGTGCCAGCAGCAAGAGGGACGAGCAGTACTTC. As protein: CASSKRDEQYF.

This clonotype was seen a few times. The chain carries TRBV20-1 and TRBJ2-7; 10 nucleotides agree with TRBD2. Germline-derived CDR1 and CDR2 are DFQATT and SNEGSKA (reference sequence). Trimming took 6 bases from V and 2 from J; bases not matched to a gene: 7. The CDR3 extends over 14 amino acids. CDR3 in DNA: TGCAGTGCCCGAACTAGCGGGGAAACCTACGAGCAGTACTTC. Amino acid sequence: CSARTSGETYEQYF.

The rearrangement joins TRBV5-4 to TRBJ2-1; a weak D match, TRBD2 (5 bases). The CDR3 loop spans 15 amino acids. The germline CDR1 and CDR2 sequences are SGHNT and YYREEE (reference sequence). Trimming stripped 4 bases from V and 2 bases from J, with 13 bases between. CDR3 sequence reads: CASSATRGPYNEQFF. CDR3 coding DNA: TGTGCCAGCAGCGCCACTAGAGGGCCCTACAATGAGCAGTTCTTC.